This T cell receptor (beta chain) derives from a study of beta chain features in type 1 diabetes. Study information: No patient-donor differences in age, gender, total cells or subset yield. Whole-study findings and limits: Cells with high TCR expression could be over-represented when cDNA is sequenced. TCRB CDR3s were moderately but significantly shorter in Type 1 diabetes patients in all four CD4+ subsets.

Trimming cost V 5 bases and J 2 bases, with 22 bases left between them. Germline values: CDR1 SNHLY, CDR2 FYNNEI. The CDR3 has 17 amino acids. This clone was counted a few times. The antigen is unknown. Investigators reverse transcribed all isolated RNA, so they sequenced expressed TCRB transcripts. Repertoires were generated with immunoSEQ multiplex PCR, while TCRdb's copy carries only in-frame clones and drops some. This table holds approximately 50,000 clones, roughly 40% found once. This rearrangement joins TRBV2 to TRBJ2-7; a weak D match, TRBD1 (6 bases). This clonotype was sampled from a man younger than 45 with type 1 diabetes. Specimen: Tregs from blood. CDR3 in DNA: TGTGCCAGCAGTAGAGGTGGGGCAGGGGATACCGCCTACGAGCAGTACTTC. Translating gives CASSRGGAGDTAYEQYF.